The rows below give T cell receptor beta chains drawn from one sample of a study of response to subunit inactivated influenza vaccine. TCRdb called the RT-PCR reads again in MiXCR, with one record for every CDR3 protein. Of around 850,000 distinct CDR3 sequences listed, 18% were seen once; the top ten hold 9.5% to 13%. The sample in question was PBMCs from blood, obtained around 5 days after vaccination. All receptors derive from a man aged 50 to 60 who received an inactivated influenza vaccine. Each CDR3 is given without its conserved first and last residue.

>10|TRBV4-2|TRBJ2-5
ASSQDQETQY
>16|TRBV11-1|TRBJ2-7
ASSLDVSWKATTYEQY
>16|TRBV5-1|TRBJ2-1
ASSLGLAGGITYNEQF
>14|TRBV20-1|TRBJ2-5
SARDLMGQPQETQY
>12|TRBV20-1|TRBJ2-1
SADTFSGIDEQF
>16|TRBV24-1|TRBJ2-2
ATSDTSGLAGEYGELF
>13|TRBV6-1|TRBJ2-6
ASLDPGSGANVLT
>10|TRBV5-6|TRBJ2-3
ASSLDSDTQY
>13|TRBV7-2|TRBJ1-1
ASSSQKGGAVEAF
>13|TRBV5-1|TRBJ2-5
ASSLSTPSRETQY
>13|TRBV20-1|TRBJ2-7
SAKTFGTRSYEQY
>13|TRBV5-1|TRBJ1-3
ASSLAASAGNTIY
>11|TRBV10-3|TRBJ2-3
GSSGRVADTQY
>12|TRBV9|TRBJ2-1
ASSVDAGANEQF
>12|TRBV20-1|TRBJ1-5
SARREIANQPQH
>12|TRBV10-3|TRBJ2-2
ASRPAVDTGELF
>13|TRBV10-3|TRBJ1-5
AISESLALSQPQH
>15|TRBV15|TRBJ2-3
ATSPPLTSTGADTQY
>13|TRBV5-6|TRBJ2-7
ASSLDRGEAYEQY
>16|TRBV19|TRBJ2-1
ASSIGSGRVITYNEQF
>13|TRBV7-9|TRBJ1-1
ASSLSVRGNTEAF
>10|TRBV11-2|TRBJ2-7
ASSLVDGEQY
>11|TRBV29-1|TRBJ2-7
SAAGTESYEQY
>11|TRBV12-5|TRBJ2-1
AILMSGYNEQF
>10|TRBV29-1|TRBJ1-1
SALRVRTEAF